This TCR beta chain stems from a study of T cells in localized non-small cell lung cancer. General study findings and limits: Adjacent uninvolved lung had the highest clonality, suggesting focused antigen responses. Patients showing higher blood T cell density tended to see longer overall survival. A median of around 60 of the top 100 tumor clones appeared in adjacent lung, which was paired and uninvolved. Heterogeneity remains possible because sequencing was limited to only one tumor region.

Sequencing used immunoSEQ multiplex PCR; TCRdb keeps in-frame clones, though not all of them. The sample has fewer than 50,000 clones, approximately 83% seen once. The CDR3 has 18 residues. Germline V gives CDR1 MGHRA, CDR2 YSYEKL. V trimming: 1 base; J trimming: 0 bases; junction bases outside the gene matches: 7. The count of this clone is one. What it binds is not known. The source is a man between 40 and 69 years old with stage II lung adenocarcinoma. Sequencing used PBMCs, obtained before any cancer treatment. V is TRBV4-1 and J is TRBJ2-7, with 12 bases aligning to TRBD1. The CDR3 spells CASSQAFGTGGFSYEQYF. CDR3 nucleotide sequence: TGCGCCAGCAGCCAAGCTTTCGGGACAGGGGGCTTCTCCTACGAGCAGTACTTC.